A selection of T cell receptor beta chains follows, all from one sample in a study of blood T cell repertoires in COVID-19. Assay: immunoSEQ multiplex PCR; the TCRdb copy retains only in-frame clones and omits some. Found here are over 350,000 clones, about 88% of them singletons; the top ten hold about 1.1%. Sequencing was carried out using PBMCs or T cells enriched from blood (not recorded which). The receptors derive from a woman under 30 who had recovered from COVID-19. The CDR3 runs from the conserved cysteine through the conserved F or W. The order of the fields is J gene, D gene, V gene, clone size, CDR3 length, CDR3 protein, CDR3 DNA. A D gene is named only where the DNA matches it firmly. Clone size is given for some rows only: seen once, a few or many times, or a class if the clone is expanded.

J: TRBJ2-7; D: -; V: TRBV11-3; size: once; length: 11; CDR3: CASRRGYEQYF; DNA: TGTGCCAGCCGCCGGGGTTACGAGCAGTACTTC
J: TRBJ1-5; D: TRBD1; V: TRBV30; size: -; length: 17; CDR3: CAWSAALGRGSNQPQHF; DNA: TGTGCCTGGAGCGCTGCCCTGGGCAGGGGGAGCAATCAGCCCCAGCATTTT
J: TRBJ1-2; D: -; V: TRBV5-4; size: -; length: 12; CDR3: CASSTTGYGYTF; DNA: TGTGCCAGCAGCACTACAGGGTATGGCTACACCTTC
J: TRBJ1-3; D: -; V: TRBV11-2; size: -; length: 14; CDR3: CASSLGPTGNTIYF; DNA: TGTGCCAGCAGCTTAGGTCCCACTGGAAACACCATATATTTT
J: TRBJ2-7; D: -; V: TRBV6-5; size: -; length: 16; CDR3: CASSYSPGGPSYEQYF; DNA: TGTGCCAGCAGTTACTCGCCCGGGGGGCCTTCCTACGAGCAGTACTTC
J: TRBJ1-2; D: -; V: TRBV7-2; size: -; length: 13; CDR3: CASSLDRVGGYTF; DNA: TGTGCCAGCAGCTTAGACAGGGTGGGTGGCTACACCTTC
J: TRBJ2-7; D: -; V: TRBV7-2; size: -; length: 15; CDR3: CASSLGEITSYEQYF; DNA: TGTGCCAGCAGCTTAGGAGAGATCACCTCCTACGAGCAGTACTTC
J: TRBJ2-7; D: -; V: TRBV11-2; size: once; length: 13; CDR3: CASLQDTSYEQYF; DNA: TGTGCCAGCCTACAGGATACCTCCTACGAGCAGTACTTC
J: TRBJ2-7; D: -; V: TRBV9; size: -; length: 14; CDR3: CASSVDGRRQTQYF; DNA: TGTGCCAGCAGCGTAGATGGCCGGAGGCAGACGCAGTACTTC
J: TRBJ1-1; D: -; V: TRBV27; size: -; length: 15; CDR3: CASSVYRTSNTEAFF; DNA: TGTGCCAGCAGTGTCTACCGGACTTCGAACACTGAAGCTTTCTTT
J: TRBJ1-1; D: -; V: TRBV28; size: -; length: 14; CDR3: CASSLQGGHTEAFF; DNA: TGTGCCAGCAGTTTACAGGGAGGGCACACTGAAGCTTTCTTT
J: TRBJ1-2; D: TRBD1; V: TRBV5-1; size: few; length: 14; CDR3: CASSLGQGWYGYTF; DNA: TGCGCCAGCAGTTTGGGACAGGGGTGGTATGGCTACACCTTC
J: TRBJ2-1; D: TRBD1; V: TRBV6-6; size: -; length: 16; CDR3: CASSRQGIRIYNEQFF; DNA: TGTGCCAGCAGTCGACAGGGTATCCGTATATACAATGAGCAGTTCTTC
J: TRBJ2-4; D: TRBD1; V: TRBV6-4; size: -; length: 17; CDR3: CASSELTGGLTKNIQYF; DNA: TGTGCCAGCAGTGAGTTAACAGGGGGCCTGACCAAAAACATTCAGTACTTC
J: TRBJ2-7; D: TRBD2; V: TRBV6-5; size: -; length: 15; CDR3: CASSYEGGGAYEQYF; DNA: TGTGCCAGCAGTTACGAGGGCGGGGGGGCCTACGAGCAGTACTTC
J: TRBJ1-5; D: -; V: TRBV4-3; size: -; length: 16; CDR3: CASSQDPPPGGQPQHF; DNA: TGCGCCAGCAGCCAAGATCCCCCCCCCGGGGGTCAGCCCCAGCATTTT
J: TRBJ2-3; D: TRBD2; V: TRBV5-5; size: -; length: 16; CDR3: CASSPRIAGPEDTQYF; DNA: TGTGCCAGCAGCCCCCGGATAGCGGGGCCCGAAGATACGCAGTATTTT
J: TRBJ1-2; D: -; V: TRBV6-5; size: -; length: 13; CDR3: CASSPVGAYGYTF; DNA: TGTGCCAGCAGTCCCGTGGGGGCCTATGGCTACACCTTC
J: TRBJ1-1; D: TRBD1; V: TRBV5-1; size: -; length: 18; CDR3: CASSLEWGWDRGLTEAFF; DNA: TGCGCCAGCAGCTTAGAGTGGGGATGGGACAGGGGGCTCACTGAAGCTTTCTTT
J: TRBJ1-2; D: TRBD1; V: TRBV12-3/TRBV12-4; size: -; length: 13; CDR3: CASSLDRGHGYTF; DNA: TGTGCCAGCAGTCTCGACAGGGGGCATGGCTACACCTTC
J: TRBJ1-1; D: TRBD1; V: TRBV2; size: few; length: 13; CDR3: CASRGQGATEAFF; DNA: TGTGCCAGCAGGGGACAGGGGGCGACTGAAGCTTTCTTT
J: TRBJ2-7; D: -; V: TRBV2; size: -; length: 15; CDR3: CATSPIQTGTYEQYF; DNA: TGTGCCACCTCACCGATACAAACAGGGACCTACGAGCAGTACTTC
J: TRBJ2-1; D: TRBD1; V: TRBV15; size: -; length: 14; CDR3: CATSRGQGLGEQFF; DNA: TGTGCCACCAGCAGGGGACAGGGCTTGGGTGAGCAGTTCTTC
J: TRBJ2-3; D: -; V: TRBV7-9; size: -; length: 14; CDR3: CASSFSLGTDTQYF; DNA: TGTGCCAGCAGCTTCTCATTAGGCACAGATACGCAGTATTTT
J: TRBJ2-5; D: -; V: TRBV2; size: -; length: 13; CDR3: CASRGTLQETQYF; DNA: TGTGCCAGCAGGGGCACCCTCCAAGAGACCCAGTACTTC
J: TRBJ1-4; D: TRBD1; V: TRBV19; size: few; length: 14; CDR3: CATQGVPFNEKLFF; DNA: TGTGCCACCCAGGGGGTTCCCTTTAATGAAAAACTGTTTTTT
J: TRBJ1-2; D: -; V: TRBV28; size: -; length: 14; CDR3: CASSLIVSNYGYTF; DNA: TGTGCCAGCAGTTTAATCGTCAGTAACTATGGCTACACCTTC
J: TRBJ2-2; D: -; V: TRBV4-1; size: -; length: 14; CDR3: CASSLQTNTGELFF; DNA: TGCGCCAGCAGCTTACAGACGAACACCGGGGAGCTGTTTTTT
J: TRBJ1-2; D: -; V: TRBV6-5; size: -; length: 13; CDR3: CASSRGGSYGYTF; DNA: TGTGCCAGCAGCCGAGGAGGTAGCTATGGCTACACCTTC
J: TRBJ1-2; D: -; V: TRBV28; size: -; length: 14; CDR3: CASSTPPGTYGYTF; DNA: TGTGCCAGCTCAACCCCCCCAGGGACTTATGGCTACACCTTC
J: TRBJ1-2; D: TRBD1; V: TRBV18; size: -; length: 16; CDR3: CASSPPATGANYGYTF; DNA: TGTGCCAGCTCACCACCGGCGACAGGGGCGAACTATGGCTACACCTTC
J: TRBJ2-1; D: TRBD1; V: TRBV28; size: -; length: 16; CDR3: CASSYIAGGSYNEQFF; DNA: TGTGCCAGCAGTTATATAGCAGGGGGCTCCTACAATGAGCAGTTCTTC
J: TRBJ1-5; D: -; V: TRBV2; size: -; length: 16; CDR3: CASSEGSAGLNQPQHF; DNA: TGTGCCAGCAGTGAGGGTTCAGCGGGGCTCAATCAGCCCCAGCATTTT